This TCR beta chain was sequenced in a study of OX40 agonist ivuxolimab in advanced cancers. Clones were sequenced by immunoSEQ multiplex PCR, and TCRdb holds only the in-frame ones, with some missing. The sample includes under 45,000 clones, 75% to 90% of them seen just once. V lost 5 bases, J lost 2 bases, and 5 bases stayed unmatched. From germline, CDR1 is SQVTM and CDR2 ANQGSEA. The CDR3 consists of 13 residues. The sample in question was CD4+ or CD8+ T cells sorted from blood, obtained in a trial of the OX40 agonist ivuxolimab. The gene calls are TRBV29-1 and TRBJ1-2; TRBD1 matches at 7 bases. This receptor was obtained from an adult with an advanced solid tumor such as melanoma, head and neck, liver or kidney cancer. CDR3 nucleotide sequence: TGCAGCGTTATTAAGGGGGCCAACTATGGCTACACCTTC. The encoded protein is CSVIKGANYGYTF.